This T cell receptor (beta chain) appears in the sequencing data of a study of low-dose radiotherapy and immunotherapy resistance in tumors. For the study at large: A dose of 1 Gy per fraction every two weeks went to Cohort 2, totaling 13 Gy over 26 weeks.

TRAV- and TRBV-specific primers were used for first-strand cDNA, which covered alpha and beta chains. The PCR that amplified TCRs ran for 20 cycles, relying on a constant-region primer and a V-primer adapter. TCRdb processed the reads anew with MiXCR; each CDR3 protein has one entry. The sample gives roughly 11,000 distinct CDR3 sequences, about 60% of which show up once; about an eighth is in the top ten. The CDR3 sequence is 13 residues long. The J segment lost 5 bases and the V segment lost 2 bases, leaving 5 bases of the junction unmatched. Germline V gene lookup returns CDR1 SQVTM and CDR2 ANQGSEA.

The chain links TRBV29-1 to TRBJ1-1; TRBD1 matches 7 bases. The source is a human donor with advanced metastatic prostate, ovarian, gallbladder or colorectal cancer (not recorded which). This table probably holds off-target reads from a library built for another chain. The CDR3 reads CSVESGGSTEAFF. In DNA, the CDR3 is TGCAGCGTTGAATCAGGGGGAAGTACTGAAGCTTTCTTT.